Shown below are 23 T cell receptor beta chains from a single sample sequenced in a study of post-analysis software for immune sequencing data. Study-wide points: Controls showed lower frequencies than patients for several TRBV segments, and TRBV5-6, TRBV5-1 and TRBV20-1 were among these.

Their cognate antigens are unknown. Tagging with unique molecular identifiers was a feature of the TCR beta cDNA libraries. MiXCR, applied by TCRdb to the PCR reads, yields one record per CDR3 protein. The table has roughly 540,000 distinct CDR3 sequences, around a third seen once. The sequenced sample consisted of blood. These receptors all come from a girl aged 2-17 years with multiple sclerosis.

This clonotype was counted a few times. The gene calls are TRBV5-6 and TRBJ2-5; unclear D gene. Germline CDR1 reads SGHDT; CDR2 reads YYEEEE. V lost 6 bases, J lost 7 bases, and 13 bases lay in between. The CDR3 contains 12 residues. CDR3: CASNPRDGTQYF. CDR3 nucleotides: TGTGCCAGCAACCCAAGAGATGGGACCCAGTACTTC. Filled out from reference TRBV5-6 and TRBJ2-5, the complete variable domain reads DAGVTQSPTHLIKTRGQQVTLRCSPKSGHDTVSWYQQALGQGPQFIFQYYEEEERQRGNFPDRFSGHQFPNYSSELNVNALLLGDSALYLCASNPRDGTQYFGPGTRLLVL.

This clonotype has more than one count but fewer than ten. This chain's CDR3 is CSADPQEIGPQHF. CDR3 nucleotides: TGCAGTGCCGACCCACAGGAAATTGGGCCCCAGCATTTT. This chain uses TRBV20-1 with TRBJ1-5, with D tentatively TRBD1 (5 bases). CDR3 length: 13 amino acids. Germline assignment: CDR1 DFQATT and CDR2 SNEGSKA (reference sequence). With 6 bases removed from V and 9 bases from J, the gap between germline ends came to 18 bases.

The rearrangement links TRBV29-1 to TRBJ2-1, with unresolved D. There are 12 residues in the CDR3. Trimming cost V 6 bases and J 5 bases, with 11 bases left between them. Per germline, CDR1 SQVTM and CDR2 ANQGSEA. The CDR3 reads CSVPDSHNEQFF. CDR3 in DNA: TGCAGCGTCCCCGATAGCCACAATGAGCAGTTCTTC.

The chain links TRBV29-1 to TRBJ1-1; TRBD1 matches 7 bases. CDR3 size: 12 residues. After removal of 7 bases from V and 4 bases from J, the junction contained 6 bases not matched to a gene. Germline V gene data show CDR1 as SQVTM and CDR2 as ANQGSEA. As DNA, the CDR3 is TGCAGCGCCGGACAGGTGCTCACTGAAGCTTTCTTT. This codes for CSAGQVLTEAFF.

This chain uses TRBV20-1 with TRBJ2-1; D may be TRBD2 (6 bases). Trimming cost V 7 bases and J 0 bases, with 13 bases left between them. The CDR3 loop spans 14 amino acids. Germline loops: CDR1 DFQATT, CDR2 SNEGSKA (reference sequence). In nucleotides, the CDR3 is TGCAGTGTCACGAACGGGGGCTCCTACAATGAGCAGTTCTTC. Amino acids: CSVTNGGSYNEQFF.

Note on this clonotype: A junction end diverges from the germline sequence, so it may reflect a read error. The chain links TRBV3-1 to TRBJ2-1; D uncertain. This CDR3 is built from 15 residues. Germline CDR1 and CDR2: LGHDT and YNNKEL (reference sequence). DNA for the CDR3: TGTGCCAACAGCCAAGATTTTGGCGCCCACAATGAGCAGTTCTTC. As protein: CANSQDFGAHNEQFF.

This chain uses TRBV29-1 with TRBJ2-5; D unclear. Between the trimmed V and J ends, which lost 3 bases and 4 bases, there was a span of 9 bases. Looked up from germline, CDR1 is SQVTM and CDR2 is ANQGSEA. This CDR3 is 12 amino acids long. The CDR3 DNA is TGCAGCGTTGAGATGGCAGTAGAGACCCAGTACTTC. As protein: CSVEMAVETQYF.

This clonotype has a handful of counts. The genes are TRBV4-2 and TRBJ2-6; D possibly corresponds to TRBD2 (6 bases). Germline V CDR1 and CDR2: LGHNA, YNFKEQ. The CDR3 is 18 amino acids. V lost 0 bases to trimming and J lost 0 bases, with 12 bases between them. The CDR3 region has the DNA TGTGCCAGCAGCCAAGATCCCGGACTACGCTCTGGGGCCAACGTCCTGACTTTC. Protein: CASSQDPGLRSGANVLTF.

The J gene is TRBJ2-5, the V gene TRBV20-1; 15 bases match TRBD2. J gave up 0 bases and V 5 bases, and 7 bases lay outside the gene matches. The CDR3 extends over 17 amino acids. Germline lookup yields CDR1 DFQATT and CDR2 SNEGSKA (reference sequence). CDR3 sequence: CSAEGGLAGGNQETQYF. CDR3 bases: TGCAGTGCTGAGGGAGGACTAGCGGGGGGGAACCAAGAGACCCAGTACTTC.

The table lists this clonotype with a few counts. J is TRBJ1-2 and V is TRBV20-1; unclear D gene. Germline loops: CDR1 DFQATT, CDR2 SNEGSKA (reference sequence). The CDR3 runs 13 residues. Trimming stripped 0 bases from V and 7 bases from J, with 12 bases between. The CDR3 sequence: CSARDPKRLGYTF. CDR3 sequence (DNA): TGCAGTGCTAGAGATCCCAAGCGGCTTGGCTACACCTTC.

This clonotype was seen a few times. The chain has TRBV20-1 and TRBJ2-7; TRBD1 might be the D (7 bases). Germline V gene sequence: CDR1 DFQATT, CDR2 SNEGSKA (reference sequence). There are 13 residues in the CDR3. V lost 4 bases and J lost 5, with 15 bases in between. CDR3 protein: CSANPQGGNEQYF. Here the CDR3 DNA reads TGCAGTGCTAACCCCCAGGGGGGCAACGAGCAGTACTTC.

This clonotype was recorded many times. This chain connects TRBV10-3 to TRBJ2-5, with D unclear. There are 11 residues in the CDR3. Trimming left V 2 bases short and J 5 bases short, with 3 bases between. The germline CDR1 and CDR2 sequences are ENHRY and SYGVKD. The CDR3 sequence is CAISEEETQYF. DNA of the CDR3: TGTGCCATCAGTGAGGAGGAGACCCAGTACTTC.

The chain recombines TRBV20-1 with TRBJ2-3, with TRBD2 matching 11 bases. Germline V gives CDR1 DFQATT, CDR2 SNEGSKA (reference sequence). The CDR3 totals 14 residues. The ends lost 5 bases at V and 9 bases at J; junction bases unmatched: 10. CDR3 residues: CSAWLLAGGGTQYF. CDR3 bases: TGCAGTGCTTGGTTGCTAGCGGGGGGAGGGACGCAGTATTTT.

Note on this clonotype: At one end the junction does not follow the germline gene, possibly because of a read error. The rearrangement links TRBV5-5 to TRBJ2-3; 7 positions agree with TRBD1. The CDR3 totals 15 residues. Per germline, CDR1 SGHKS and CDR2 YYEKEE (reference sequence). The CDR3 protein is CASSSSTGEADAQYF. CDR3 nucleotides: TGTGCCAGCAGCTCATCAACAGGGGAAGCAGATGCGCAGTATTTT.

The chain couples TRBV7-3 to TRBJ1-1; D is uncertain. Looked up from germline, CDR1 is SGHTA and CDR2 is FQGTGA. V lost 5 bases, J lost 7 bases, and 17 bases lay in between. The CDR3 covers 14 residues. CDR3 protein: CASSPTGGFDEAFF. DNA for the CDR3: TGTGCCAGCAGCCCCACGGGAGGGTTCGATGAAGCTTTCTTT.

This chain joins TRBV7-6 and TRBJ2-1; D possibly corresponds to TRBD1 (6 bases). From germline, CDR1 is SGHVS and CDR2 FNYEAQ. This CDR3 spans 15 amino acids. V dropped 2 bases and J dropped 6 bases, with 14 bases sitting between them. The CDR3 protein is CASSLIRGSGNEQFF. CDR3 DNA sequence: TGTGCCAGCAGCTTAATCAGGGGAAGCGGCAATGAGCAGTTCTTC.

The chain recombines TRBV20-1 with TRBJ1-2; D is possibly TRBD1 (5 bases). Deletions cut 4 bases from V and 3 bases from J, with 12 bases between. There are 13 residues in the CDR3. Germline V lookup: CDR1 DFQATT, CDR2 SNEGSKA (reference sequence). CDR3 residues: CSATRDADYGYTF. The CDR3 nucleotides read TGCAGTGCTACCCGGGACGCCGACTATGGCTACACCTTC.

The table lists this clonotype with a few counts. The rearrangement joins TRBV4-1 to TRBJ1-2; 8 nucleotides match TRBD1. Looked up from germline, CDR1 is MGHRA and CDR2 is YSYEKL. V was pared by 0 bases and J by 8 bases, with 8 bases of the junction left unmatched. CDR3 size: 15 residues. The CDR3 DNA sequence: TGCGCCAGCAGCCAAGAGGCCAGGGGGCGGGGGGGCTACACCTTC. It encodes CASSQEARGRGGYTF.

V is TRBV7-8 and J is TRBJ1-5; 7 bases line up with TRBD1. With V trimmed by 5 bases and J by 3 bases, 10 bases remained unmatched. The CDR3 has 16 amino acids. Germline V CDR1 and CDR2: SGHVS, FQNEAQ. The CDR3 region is CASSLRDRDTNQPQHF. The DNA of the CDR3 is TGTGCCAGCAGCCTCCGAGACAGGGATACCAATCAGCCCCAGCATTTT.

V gene TRBV10-3 combines with J gene TRBJ1-1, with D hard to call. The germline V and J ends were trimmed by 7 bases and 7 bases, with 13 bases remaining between them. The germline gives CDR1 ENHRY, CDR2 SYGVKD. The CDR3 is 12 residues long. CDR3 sequence: CAIMAREGEAFF. CDR3 sequence (DNA): TGTGCCATCATGGCCCGGGAAGGTGAAGCTTTCTTT.

Only a few counts were recorded for this clonotype. The rearrangement links TRBV11-2 to TRBJ2-6; 8 nucleotides match TRBD1. Germline V gene sequence: CDR1 SGHAT, CDR2 FQNNGV. V shed 2 bases and J 3 bases; nucleotides not matched to a gene: 9. The CDR3 is 18 residues long. CDR3 sequence: CASSLRQGASYGANVLTF. The CDR3 nucleotides are TGTGCCAGCAGCTTACGTCAGGGGGCTTCGTATGGGGCCAACGTCCTGACTTTC.

This clonotype was found a few times. The rearrangement uses TRBV6-1 and TRBJ2-3; TRBD2 matches at 10 bases. J lost 2 bases, V lost 1 base, and 3 bases had no gene match. The CDR3 totals 16 residues. Germline V gene sequence: CDR1 MNHNS, CDR2 SASEGT. CDR3 region: CASSEGGTSATDTQYF. The CDR3 nucleotides read TGTGCCAGCAGTGAAGGCGGGACTAGCGCCACAGATACGCAGTATTTT.

This rearrangement joins TRBV7-2 to TRBJ2-3, with 9 bases that match TRBD1. The germline gives CDR1 SGHTA, CDR2 FQGNSA. With V trimmed by 6 bases and J by 5 bases, 6 bases remained unmatched. The CDR3 extends over 14 amino acids. The CDR3 DNA reads as TGTGCCAGCAGGGTACAGGGGGCGGGAGATACGCAGTATTTT. Its protein product is CASRVQGAGDTQYF.